This T cell receptor (beta chain) is from a study of breast tumors, draining lymph nodes, adjacent tissues. This clonotype was detected many times. The antigen is unknown. This CDR3 region has 14 residues. The germline CDR1 and CDR2 sequences are SGHTA and FQGNSA. The V end lost 5 bases, the J end lost 4 bases, and 13 bases lay between the germline ends. Axillary draining lymph nodes of breast cancer patients supplied the node samples. Overall study findings and caveats: Tumor and nontumor repertoires were significantly more similar in luminal-like than in basal-like breast cancer. The lymph node origin of tumor T cells was framed as consistent with a hypothesis, not demonstrated. Compared with lymph nodes, tumors were less diverse; compared with nontumor tissue, more.

From the multiplex PCR reads, TCRdb called clonotypes with MiXCR, one entry per CDR3 protein. Found here are approximately 280,000 distinct CDR3 sequences, around 30% of them singletons; the top ten hold approximately 1%. Source material: axillary lymph node tissue. The rearrangement joins TRBV7-2 to TRBJ2-3; a possible D gene is TRBD2 (6 bases). The TCR sequence derives from a female donor with breast cancer. Some clones in this sample may be carry-over from other donors' samples. The CDR3 nucleotides are TGTGCCAGCAGCGTGGACGGCGGGGCAGATACGCAGTATTTT. Its translation: CASSVDGGADTQYF.